The T cell receptor beta chain described here comes from a study of radiation and T cells in renal cell carcinoma. Germline-derived CDR1 and CDR2 are MNHNS and SASEGT. CDR3 length equals 13 residues. With V trimmed by 6 bases and J by 6 bases, 3 bases remained unmatched. The time point is: blood 4 weeks post-SBRT, at nephrectomy. Treatment defined: 15 Gy SBRT to primary tumor, nephrectomy 4 weeks later. TCRdb's table, derived via immunoSEQ multiplex PCR, lists solely in-frame clones and lacks some. This table holds around 81,000 clones, around four fifths found once. This clone was recorded once. This clonotype originated in a man in his forties or fifties with renal cell carcinoma. The rearrangement links TRBV6-1 to TRBJ1-5, with 9 bases identical to TRBD1. The source material was blood, sampled from a patient whose treatment included radiotherapy and nephrectomy. The CDR3 nucleotides read TGTGCCAGCAGCCGGGACAGGGTTCAGCCCCAGCATTTT. Encoded protein: CASSRDRVQPQHF.